The T cell receptor (beta chain) under discussion was sequenced for a study of naive and memory T cell subsets. In germline, CDR1 is SGHTA, CDR2 FQGNSA. Trimming cost V 6 bases and J 5 bases, with 20 bases left between them. The length of the CDR3 is 15 residues. Amplification of ligated cDNA took four PCR rounds with SP2 and nested alpha and beta constant primers. Alpha and beta constant region primers primed reverse transcription for blood and skin samples. TCRdb redid the calling of the UMI-ligation and nested PCR reads with MiXCR, one entry per CDR3 protein. In the table there are 35,000 to 40,000 distinct CDR3 sequences, approximately 10% of which are singletons. Treatment specified: skin biopsy from PPD injection site in Mantoux-positive individual. An oligonucleotide containing a UMI was ligated to the 3' end of TCR cDNA.

The TCR originated in an adult in good health. The V gene is TRBV7-2, the J gene TRBJ2-7, with D possibly being TRBD2 (6 bases). The sample was skin, taken from a tuberculin skin test site. The CDR3 protein is CASSRPGPWGDEQYF. In DNA form, the CDR3 reads TGTGCCAGCAGTCGTCCGGGCCCCTGGGGGGACGAGCAGTACTTC.